Following are 30 T cell receptor beta chains from one sample sequenced in a study of blood T cell repertoires in COVID-19. Profiled with immunoSEQ multiplex PCR; TCRdb holds only in-frame clones, not every one. The sample holds about 220,000 clones; 83% are singletons and the top ten take about 4.6%. Material: PBMCs or T cells enriched from blood (not recorded which). These receptor sequences come from a woman in her forties or fifties who had been exposed to COVID-19.

The CDR3 sequence is CASSLLQGAGELFF. In DNA form, the CDR3 reads TGTGCCAGCAGTTTATTACAGGGCGCCGGGGAGCTGTTTTTT. The V and J genes are TRBV28 and TRBJ2-2; tentatively, D is TRBD1 (6 bases). Germline CDR1 and CDR2: MDHEN and SYDVKM. Trimming took 1 base from V and 6 from J, leaving 9 bases between them. The CDR3 is 14 amino acids.

The V call is TRBV7-2, the J call TRBJ2-7; D is uncertain. Trimming removed 3 bases at V and 4 bases at J, with 7 bases between. Germline CDR1 reads SGHTA; CDR2 reads FQGNSA. This CDR3 contains 12 residues. CDR3: CASSFRAYEQYF. The CDR3 coding sequence is TGTGCCAGCAGCTTTAGAGCTTACGAGCAGTACTTC. The full variable domain, rest sourced from reference TRBV7-2 and TRBJ2-7, is GAGVSQSPSNKVTEKGKDVELRCDPISGHTALYWYRQSLGQGLEFLIYFQGNSAPDKSGLPSDRFSAERTGGSVSTLTIQRTQQEDSAVYLCASSFRAYEQYFGPGTRLTVT.

The chain carries TRBV2 and TRBJ1-2; TRBD1 matches 9 bases. From germline, CDR1 is SNHLY and CDR2 FYNNEI. The V segment lost 4 bases and the J segment 1 base; nucleotides outside the gene matches: 1. The CDR3 runs to 14 residues. CDR3 sequence (DNA): TGTGCCAGCAGTGCGGGACAGGGTAACTATGGCTACACCTTC. Translated: CASSAGQGNYGYTF.

The rearrangement joins TRBV10-3 to TRBJ1-5; tentatively, D is TRBD1 (5 bases). Germline V CDR1 and CDR2: ENHRY, SYGVKD. V lost 7 bases and J 5 bases, leaving 12 bases between the germline ends. This CDR3 is 13 amino acids long. The CDR3 sequence is CAITGHLDQPQHF. Here the CDR3 DNA reads TGTGCCATCACTGGACACCTCGATCAGCCCCAGCATTTT.

The chain carries TRBV3-1 (or the pseudogene TRBV3-2) and TRBJ1-3; D not certain. V gave up 1 base and J gave up 3 bases, with 4 bases separating them. Germline CDR1 reads LGHDT; CDR2 reads YNNKEL (reference sequence). This CDR3 comprises 13 residues. DNA of the CDR3: TGTGCCAGCAGCCAAGTCTTTGGAAACACCATATATTTT. Its protein product is CASSQVFGNTIYF.

The chain combines TRBV6-1 with TRBJ2-1; the D gene is possibly TRBD2 (7 bases). From germline, CDR1 is MNHNS and CDR2 SASEGT. Trimming shortened V by 0 bases and J by 6 bases, and 18 bases separated the two germline ends. The CDR3 is 17 residues long. The DNA for the CDR3 is TGTGCCAGCAGTGAAGCAAAACGGGGGGCCCGGATCAATGAGCAGTTCTTC. This translates into CASSEAKRGARINEQFF.

V and J are TRBV3-1 (or the pseudogene TRBV3-2) and TRBJ2-7, with 7 nucleotides matching TRBD2. With V trimmed by 2 bases and J by 1 base, 5 bases remained unmatched. This CDR3 contains 15 residues. CDR1 and CDR2 (germline): LGHDT, YNNKEL (reference sequence). The CDR3 reads CASSQTASGSYEQYF. The CDR3 region has the DNA TGTGCCAGCAGCCAAACGGCTAGCGGATCCTACGAGCAGTACTTC.

The chain has TRBV5-6 and TRBJ1-5; 8 positions match TRBD1. The germline gives CDR1 SGHDT, CDR2 YYEEEE. This CDR3 is 15 amino acids long. V lost 4 bases to trimming and J lost 3 bases; unmatched junction nucleotides: 6. In DNA, the CDR3 is TGTGCCAGCAGCCTGACAGGGGCCTTCAATCAGCCCCAGCATTTT. It encodes CASSLTGAFNQPQHF.

The chain carries TRBV5-6 and TRBJ1-2, with a possible D match to TRBD1 (6 bases). The CDR3 spans 16 residues. V lost 0 bases and J lost 1, with 13 bases in between. The V gene's germline CDR1 is SGHDT and CDR2 YYEEEE. The CDR3 loop is CASSLARQVHNYGYTF. For the CDR3, the DNA is TGTGCCAGCAGCTTGGCCCGACAGGTCCATAACTATGGCTACACCTTC.

The V and J genes are TRBV18 and TRBJ1-1; the D is unclear. The germline CDR1 and CDR2 sequences are KGHSH and LQKENI. The CDR3 is 15 residues long. Trimming took 3 bases from V and 4 from J, leaving 15 bases between them. CDR3 in DNA: TGTGCCAGCTCACCCCGATTAGTGAGGGTCACTGAAGCTTTCTTT. This codes for CASSPRLVRVTEAFF.

This clone was counted only a few times. The chain carries TRBV5-1 and TRBJ2-5, with D possibly matching TRBD1 (5 bases). The CDR3 extends over 15 amino acids. V was trimmed by 0 bases and J by 4 bases, leaving 13 bases between them. Germline V gene data show CDR1 as SGHRS and CDR2 as YFSETQ. The CDR3 here is CASSLGVGRGETQYF. In DNA, the CDR3 is TGCGCCAGCAGCTTGGGCGTGGGGCGAGGAGAGACCCAGTACTTC.

The V call is TRBV19, the J call TRBJ1-1, with D hard to call. Germline CDR1 is LNHDA and CDR2 is SQIVND (reference sequence). Trimming removed 4 bases from V and 0 bases from J, with 6 bases in between. CDR3 length: 13 residues. The DNA of the CDR3 is TGTGCCAGTAGTACAACAGTGAACACTGAAGCTTTCTTT. Amino acids: CASSTTVNTEAFF.

This chain connects TRBV7-6 to TRBJ1-1; a weak D match, TRBD1 (6 bases). Trimming removed 3 bases from V and 5 bases from J, with 13 bases in between. CDR1 SGHVS and CDR2 FNYEAQ come from the germline V gene. The CDR3 has 14 residues. CDR3 sequence: CASSFSSTGTEAFF. CDR3 in DNA: TGTGCCAGCAGCTTTTCTAGTACAGGGACTGAAGCTTTCTTT.

The rearrangement links TRBV7-2 to TRBJ1-2; 7 bases are shared with TRBD1. The ends lost 3 bases at V and 7 bases at J; junction bases unmatched: 5. CDR1 and CDR2 from the germline V gene are SGHTA and FQGNSA. This CDR3 has 13 amino acids. CDR3 sequence reads: CASSFDRVGGYTF. The CDR3 coding sequence is TGTGCCAGCAGCTTCGACAGGGTGGGTGGCTACACCTTC.

The rearrangement joins TRBV5-6 to TRBJ1-1, with 7 bases fitting TRBD1. Germline CDR1 SGHDT, CDR2 YYEEEE. J was trimmed by 0 bases and V by 0 bases; bases with no gene match: 2. This CDR3 region has 15 residues. DNA of the CDR3: TGTGCCAGCAGCTTGGGGGACAGCATGAACACTGAAGCTTTCTTT. The encoded protein is CASSLGDSMNTEAFF. Based on the CDR3 plus reference TRBV5-6 and TRBJ1-1, the full variable domain is DAGVTQSPTHLIKTRGQQVTLRCSPKSGHDTVSWYQQALGQGPQFIFQYYEEEERQRGNFPDRFSGHQFPNYSSELNVNALLLGDSALYLCASSLGDSMNTEAFFGQGTRLTVV.

The V and J genes are TRBV7-8 and TRBJ1-4; the D gene is possibly TRBD1 (6 bases). Trimming cost V 0 bases and J 8 bases, with 34 bases left between them. The CDR3 loop spans 22 amino acids. Germline V CDR1 and CDR2: SGHVS, FQNEAQ. The CDR3 protein is CASSLARLWSRDLRQEKEKLFF. The CDR3 region has the DNA TGTGCCAGCAGCTTAGCGCGTTTATGGTCGAGGGACCTGAGACAGGAGAAAGAAAAACTGTTTTTT.

The chain recombines TRBV18 with TRBJ2-7; 9 bases match TRBD1. The germline V gene has CDR1 KGHSH and CDR2 LQKENI. The trim removed 4 bases at V and 5 bases at J, leaving 9 bases unmatched. The CDR3 has 15 amino acids. Written as DNA, the CDR3 is TGTGCCAGCTCACGTTCCGGGACAGGGCTAGACGAGCAGTACTTC. It translates to CASSRSGTGLDEQYF.

This sequence joins TRBV6-5 and TRBJ1-2; the D gene is possibly TRBD1 (6 bases). Germline V CDR1 and CDR2: MNHEY, SVGAGI. The germline V and J ends were trimmed by 4 bases and 8 bases, with 20 bases remaining between them. CDR3 length: 15 amino acids. CDR3 nucleotides: TGTGCCAGCAGTTTCCTTAAACAGGGATACGGGGGCTACACCTTC. It translates to CASSFLKQGYGGYTF.

This clone was recorded once. A junction boundary mismatches the germline segment, possibly from a read error. This CDR3 is also generated by other DNA sequences in the sample. The chain has TRBV7-9 and TRBJ1-2; the D gene is possibly TRBD1 (5 bases). The CDR3 consists of 15 residues. The germline gives CDR1 SEHNR, CDR2 FQNEAQ (reference sequence). In DNA form, the CDR3 reads TGTGCCAGCAGCCCACCTACAGGATTTAACTATGGTTACACCTTC. Residues: CASSPPTGFNYGYTF.

This clone was counted between two and nine times. Other DNA sequences in the sample encode the same CDR3. The rearrangement joins TRBV2 to TRBJ1-4; possible D gene TRBD1, 6 bases. CDR1 and CDR2 (germline): SNHLY, FYNNEI. V lost 4 bases, J lost 4 bases, and 10 bases lay in between. The CDR3 sequence is 14 residues long. The CDR3 protein is CASSVRGNNEKLFF. As DNA, the CDR3 is TGTGCCAGCAGTGTTAGGGGGAATAATGAAAAACTGTTTTTT.

On this clone itself: Different DNA sequences within this sample yield the same CDR3. This sequence joins TRBV3-1 (or the pseudogene TRBV3-2) and TRBJ1-1, with TRBD1 matching over 7 bases. This CDR3 is 15 amino acids long. With 2 bases clipped from V and 1 base from J, the junction kept 4 bases outside the gene matches. Looked up from germline, CDR1 is LGHDT and CDR2 is YNNKEL (reference sequence). The CDR3 coding sequence is TGTGCCAGCAGCCAAAGGGGGCATGGGAACACTGAAGCTTTCTTT. Translation: CASSQRGHGNTEAFF.

J is TRBJ2-5 and V is TRBV2; D call uncertain. Trimming stripped 2 bases from V and 3 bases from J, with 7 bases between. Per the germline V gene, CDR1 is SNHLY and CDR2 is FYNNEI. The length of the CDR3 is 13 residues. CDR3 DNA sequence: TGTGCCAGCAGTGAACGACTCGAAGAGACCCAGTACTTC. It codes for CASSERLEETQYF.

This chain's CDR3 is CASSGTGNLPGELFF. The DNA of the CDR3 is TGTGCCAGCAGCGGAACAGGGAATCTTCCAGGGGAGCTGTTTTTT. The chain combines TRBV7-2 with TRBJ2-2, with D possibly being TRBD1 (6 bases). V lost 5 bases and J lost 8, with 18 bases in between. Germline assignment: CDR1 SGHTA and CDR2 FQGNSA. This CDR3 spans 15 amino acids.

J is TRBJ1-4 and V is TRBV11-3; D gene uncertain. The ends were cut back, 5 bases at V and 6 bases at J, with 10 bases in the middle. Germline V gene sequence: CDR1 SGHNT, CDR2 YENEEA. The CDR3 totals 13 residues. Here the CDR3 DNA reads TGTGCCAGCAGCCCAACGAGGGATGAAAAACTGTTTTTT. It is translated as CASSPTRDEKLFF.

This clone is a singleton in its sample. This chain joins TRBV7-2 and TRBJ1-3; no clear D gene. CDR3 length equals 13 residues. Trimming shortened V by 5 bases and J by 4 bases, and 9 bases separated the two germline ends. CDR1 and CDR2 (germline): SGHTA, FQGNSA. CDR3 sequence reads: CASSKRIGNTIYF. The CDR3 coding sequence is TGTGCCAGCAGCAAGAGAATCGGAAACACCATATATTTT.

This chain uses TRBV7-2 with TRBJ2-7, with D unresolved. Trimming shortened V by 2 bases and J by 6 bases, and 14 bases separated the two germline ends. Germline CDR1 reads SGHTA; CDR2 reads FQGNSA. The CDR3 contains 14 residues. The CDR3 coding sequence is TGTGCCAGCAGCTTAAAACCCCCGCCCGGCGAGCAGTACTTC. Its protein product is CASSLKPPPGEQYF.

This sequence joins TRBV28 and TRBJ2-7, with 8 bases lining up with TRBD1. The germline V gene encodes CDR1 MDHEN and CDR2 SYDVKM. The CDR3 consists of 11 residues. V lost 8 bases, J lost 5 bases, and 2 bases stayed unmatched. CDR3 in DNA: TGTGCCAGCGGACAGGGTAACGAGCAGTACTTC. Its protein product is CASGQGNEQYF.

The genes are TRBV7-3 and TRBJ2-5; D is possibly TRBD1 (6 bases). Germline CDR1 SGHTA, CDR2 FQGTGA. This CDR3 is 13 amino acids long. V lost 4 bases and J 3 bases, leaving 9 bases between the germline ends. The CDR3 region has the DNA TGTGCCAGCAGCTCAGGGGATAAAGAGACCCAGTACTTC. Translating it yields CASSSGDKETQYF. The variable domain in full, completed from reference TRBV7-3 and TRBJ2-5, reads GAGVSQTPSNKVTEKGKYVELRCDPISGHTALYWYRQSLGQGPEFLIYFQGTGAADDSGLPNDRFFAVRPEGSVSTLKIQRTERGDSAVYLCASSSGDKETQYFGPGTRLLVL.

This chain uses TRBV12-3 or TRBV12-4 with TRBJ1-1; D unclear. This CDR3 has 12 amino acids. Trimming removed 5 bases at V and 12 bases at J, with 16 bases between. The CDR3 nucleotides read TGTGCCAGCAGTCCCTCGGCCGGGAAGACTTTCTTT. It is translated as CASSPSAGKTFF.

The genes are TRBV7-2 and TRBJ1-5; D not resolved. The CDR3 runs 14 residues. V was trimmed by 5 bases and J by 4 bases, leaving 12 bases between them. Germline CDR1 SGHTA, CDR2 FQGNSA. In nucleotides, the CDR3 is TGTGCCAGCAGCCCCTTAGGAGGGAATCAGCCCCAGCATTTT. This gives the protein CASSPLGGNQPQHF. The variable domain in full, with the rest retrieved from reference TRBV7-2 and TRBJ1-5, is GAGVSQSPSNKVTEKGKDVELRCDPISGHTALYWYRQSLGQGLEFLIYFQGNSAPDKSGLPSDRFSAERTGGSVSTLTIQRTQQEDSAVYLCASSPLGGNQPQHFGDGTRLSIL.